One T cell receptor (beta chain) is described in this entry. What it recognizes is unknown. Trimming left V 5 bases short and J 5 bases short, with 10 bases between. Germline-derived CDR1 and CDR2 are SGHNT and YYREEE (reference sequence). This CDR3 is built from 13 residues. This sample is drawn from a study of siplizumab effects on memory and regulatory T cells. Study-wide results and caveats: The study found that siplizumab significantly reduced alloreactive sequences traceable to unstimulated CD4+ memory cells. Contribution to the alloresponse seemed major for naive T cells, which also seemed more diverse than memory cells. Controls showed an average of around 30% Treg-derived mappable alloreactive CD4+ clones, while siplizumab showed about 69%. Assignment of a naive or memory phenotype failed for roughly 75-95% of the proliferating CD4+ or CD8+ clones.

Generated by immunoSEQ multiplex PCR, the TCRdb table keeps only in-frame clones and is missing some. The sample includes over 100,000 clones, just under 95% of them seen just once. The TCR originated in a human donor in good health. Sample: non-Treg CD4+ T cells sorted from blood. The chain carries TRBV5-4 and TRBJ2-2; possibly TRBD1 or TRBD2 for D (6 bases each). The CDR3 loop reads CASRGGLTGELFF. CDR3 DNA sequence: TGTGCCAGCAGGGGGGGCCTAACCGGGGAGCTGTTTTTT.